This note documents a single TCR beta chain sequence. The sample belongs to a study of shared clonotypes between healthy human individuals. Trimming stripped 5 bases from V and 12 bases from J, with 16 bases between. The CDR3 length is 13 residues. CDR1 and CDR2 from the germline V gene are SEHNR and FQNEAQ (reference sequence). Only in-frame clones appear in the TCRdb table, and some are missing; sequencing was by immunoSEQ multiplex PCR. The data contain 2 million to 2.5 million clones, roughly 95% of them singletons. The chain carries TRBV7-9 and TRBJ1-4; D uncertain. The TCR sequence derives from a man in his late teens or twenties in good health. Sequenced: naive CD4+ T cells sorted from blood. Subset denoted: CD45RA+ positively selected. The CDR3 DNA reads as TGTGCCAGCAGCAATGTCCTCAGTTTCCAACTGTTTTTT. Translation gives CASSNVLSFQLFF.